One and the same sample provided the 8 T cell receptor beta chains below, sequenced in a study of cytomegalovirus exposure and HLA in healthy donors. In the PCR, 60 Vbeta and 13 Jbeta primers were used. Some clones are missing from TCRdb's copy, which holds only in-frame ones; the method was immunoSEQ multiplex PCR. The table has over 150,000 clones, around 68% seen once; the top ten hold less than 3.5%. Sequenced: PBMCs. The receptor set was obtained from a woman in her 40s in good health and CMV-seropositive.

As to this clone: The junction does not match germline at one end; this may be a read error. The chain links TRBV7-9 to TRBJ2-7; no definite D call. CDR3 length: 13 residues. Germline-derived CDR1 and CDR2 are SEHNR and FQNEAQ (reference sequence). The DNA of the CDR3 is TGTTCCAGCAGCTTAAGGAGAACCTACGAGCAGTACTTC. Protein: CSSSLRRTYEQYF.

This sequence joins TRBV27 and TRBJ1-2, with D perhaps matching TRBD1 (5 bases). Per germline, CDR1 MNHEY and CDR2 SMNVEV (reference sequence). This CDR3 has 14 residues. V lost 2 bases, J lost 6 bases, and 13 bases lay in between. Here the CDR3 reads CASSLVAGGDGYTF. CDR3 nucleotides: TGTGCCAGCAGTTTAGTAGCTGGGGGGGATGGCTACACCTTC.

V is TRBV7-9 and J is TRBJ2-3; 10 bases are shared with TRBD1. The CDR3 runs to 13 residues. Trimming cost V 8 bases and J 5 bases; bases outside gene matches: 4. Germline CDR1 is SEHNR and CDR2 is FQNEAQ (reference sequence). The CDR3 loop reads CASGGQGIDTQYF. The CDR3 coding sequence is TGTGCCAGCGGGGGACAGGGGATAGATACGCAGTATTTT.

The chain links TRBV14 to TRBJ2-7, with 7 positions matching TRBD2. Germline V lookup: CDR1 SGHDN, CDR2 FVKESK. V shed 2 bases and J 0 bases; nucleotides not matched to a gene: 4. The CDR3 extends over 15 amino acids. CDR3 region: CASSQLAGVSYEQYF. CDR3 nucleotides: TGTGCCAGCAGCCAATTAGCGGGTGTCTCCTACGAGCAGTACTTC.

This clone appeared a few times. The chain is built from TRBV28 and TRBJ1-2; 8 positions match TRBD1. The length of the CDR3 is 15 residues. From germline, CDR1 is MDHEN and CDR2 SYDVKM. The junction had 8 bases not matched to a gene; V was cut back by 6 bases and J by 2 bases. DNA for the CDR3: TGTGCCAGCAGGCGACAGACAGGGGCGAACTATGGCTACACCTTC. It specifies CASRRQTGANYGYTF.

The CDR3 reads CASSSGQYQPQHF. In DNA form, the CDR3 reads TGTGCCAGCAGTTCGGGACAGTATCAGCCCCAGCATTTT. V and J are TRBV6-5 and TRBJ1-5; 7 bases are shared with TRBD1. Losses at the gene ends were 4 bases for V and 5 bases for J; bases not matched to a gene: 2. Germline-derived CDR1 and CDR2 are MNHEY and SVGAGI. CDR3 length: 13 amino acids.

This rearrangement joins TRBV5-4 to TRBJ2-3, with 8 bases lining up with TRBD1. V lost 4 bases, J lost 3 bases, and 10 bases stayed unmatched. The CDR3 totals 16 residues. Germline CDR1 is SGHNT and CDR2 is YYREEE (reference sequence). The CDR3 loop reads CASSRRTGQWTDTQYF. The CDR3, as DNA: TGTGCCAGCAGCAGACGGACAGGGCAGTGGACAGATACGCAGTATTTT. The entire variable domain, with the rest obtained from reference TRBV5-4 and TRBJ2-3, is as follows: ETGVTQSPTHLIKTRGQQVTLRCSSQSGHNTVSWYQQALGQGPQFIFQYYREEENGRGNFPPRFSGLQFPNYSSELNVNALELDDSALYLCASSRRTGQWTDTQYFGPGTRLTVL.

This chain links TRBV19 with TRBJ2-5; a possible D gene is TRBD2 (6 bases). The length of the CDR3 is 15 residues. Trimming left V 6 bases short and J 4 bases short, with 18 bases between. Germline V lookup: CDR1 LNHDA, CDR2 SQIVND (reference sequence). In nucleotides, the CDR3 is TGTGCCAGTAGAAGCACGGGGGTATCGGTAGAGACCCAGTACTTC. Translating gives CASRSTGVSVETQYF.